The 17 T cell receptor beta chains listed next were all sequenced from one sample in a study of control samples from healthy donors and cancer patients. Libraries were prepared by immunoSEQ multiplex PCR; TCRdb keeps only in-frame clonotypes and omits some of them. The sample contains 150,000 to 200,000 clones, roughly nine tenths of which appear only once. Sample: blood. The receptors stem from a woman in her thirties in good health.

This sequence joins TRBV15 and TRBJ1-5; no firm D call. The germline V and J ends were trimmed by 0 bases and 2 bases, with 14 bases remaining between them. Germline CDR1 LNHNV, CDR2 YYDKDF (reference sequence). The CDR3 length is 17 residues. Written as DNA, the CDR3 is TGTGCCACCAGCAGAGATGGCTGGGGTGGTGGCAATCAGCCCCAGCATTTT. It encodes CATSRDGWGGGNQPQHF.

The gene calls are TRBV11-2 and TRBJ1-4; possibly TRBD1 for D (6 bases). V dropped 5 bases and J dropped 4 bases, with 17 bases sitting between them. Germline V gene lookup returns CDR1 SGHAT and CDR2 FQNNGV. The CDR3 contains 16 residues. CDR3 in DNA: TGTGCCAGCAGCCCCCGACCGACAGGAGTTAATGAAAAACTGTTTTTT. It encodes CASSPRPTGVNEKLFF.

The chain couples TRBV6-5 to TRBJ1-1, with D possibly matching TRBD1 (5 bases). The CDR3 spans 14 residues. Germline-derived CDR1 and CDR2 are MNHEY and SVGAGI. Trimming removed 0 bases at V and 7 bases at J, with 12 bases between. DNA for the CDR3: TGTGCCAGCAGTTACTCGTACAGGAGAGATGAAGCTTTCTTT. It yields the protein CASSYSYRRDEAFF.

J is TRBJ2-4 and V is TRBV4-2; D tentatively reads TRBD1 or TRBD2 (6 bases each). Trimming left V 0 bases short and J 1 base short, with 16 bases between. CDR1 LGHNA and CDR2 YNFKEQ come from the germline V gene. The CDR3 runs to 18 residues. CDR3 bases: TGTGCCAGCAGCCAAGATTTAGGGGGGCTCGGCGCCAAAAACATTCAGTACTTC. Residues: CASSQDLGGLGAKNIQYF.

CDR3 coding DNA: TGTGCCAGCAGAACCGGACAGTCGAGCTCCTATAATTCACCCCTCCACTTT. Translating it yields CASRTGQSSSYNSPLHF. The gene calls are TRBV28 and TRBJ1-6; tentatively, D is TRBD1 (6 bases). CDR3 length equals 17 residues. Germline V gives CDR1 MDHEN, CDR2 SYDVKM. The germline V and J ends were trimmed by 6 bases and 0 bases, with 15 bases remaining between them.

The rearrangement joins TRBV27 to TRBJ1-2, with D perhaps matching TRBD1 (6 bases). The CDR3 has 12 residues. CDR1 is MNHEY, CDR2 SMNVEV, per germline (reference sequence). V was clipped by 3 bases and J by 6 bases, with 8 bases between them. The CDR3 nucleotides read TGTGCCAGCAGTTTGGCAGGGGATGGCTACACCTTC. It yields the protein CASSLAGDGYTF.

This clone was detected once. V is TRBV20-1 and J is TRBJ2-4; the match to TRBD2 covers 11 bases. V lost 3 bases, J lost 1 base, and 11 bases stayed unmatched. CDR3 length equals 18 residues. Germline V gene data show CDR1 as DFQATT and CDR2 as SNEGSKA (reference sequence). CDR3 DNA: TGCAGTGCTAGTCTACCAGGGGCTAGCGGGAGGGCCAAAAACATTCAGTACTTC. It specifies CSASLPGASGRAKNIQYF.

This clone appeared once. The V gene is TRBV12-3 or TRBV12-4, the J gene TRBJ2-1; D unclear. The CDR3 covers 13 residues. The V end lost 1 base, the J end lost 4 bases, and 5 bases lay between the germline ends. This CDR3 reads CASSLGEYNEQFF. The CDR3, as DNA: TGTGCCAGCAGTTTAGGTGAATACAATGAGCAGTTCTTC.

This chain joins TRBV9 and TRBJ2-2, with 10 bases aligning to TRBD2. This CDR3 is built from 15 residues. Per the germline V gene, CDR1 is SGDLS and CDR2 is YYNGEE. V lost 1 base and J lost 4; bases outside the gene matches: 1. The CDR3, as DNA: TGTGCCAGCAGCGTATCTAGCGGGAGCACCGGGGAGCTGTTTTTT. This sequence encodes CASSVSSGSTGELFF.

V is TRBV27 and J is TRBJ2-7; 7 bases line up with TRBD1. Germline values: CDR1 MNHEY, CDR2 SMNVEV (reference sequence). The CDR3 runs 13 residues. The ends lost 2 bases at V and 4 bases at J; junction bases unmatched: 2. CDR3 coding DNA: TGTGCCAGCAGTTTAAGACAGGGATACGAGCAGTACTTC. Protein product: CASSLRQGYEQYF.

The chain employs TRBV28 and TRBJ2-1, with D unresolved. V lost 5 bases, J lost 8 bases, and 7 bases lay in between. CDR3 size: 11 residues. Germline V lookup: CDR1 MDHEN, CDR2 SYDVKM. The CDR3 DNA is TGTGCCAGCAGTCTAGGCGATGAGCAGTTCTTC. Translated: CASSLGDEQFF.

This clone was seen a single time. This chain uses TRBV7-7 with TRBJ2-5; D may be TRBD2 (6 bases). V lost 3 bases, J lost 2 bases, and 7 bases lay in between. CDR1 SSHAT and CDR2 FNYEAQ come from the germline V gene (reference sequence). The CDR3 extends over 13 amino acids. The CDR3 nucleotides are TGTGCCAGCAGCTTGGGACTTCAAGAGACCCAGTACTTC. It specifies CASSLGLQETQYF.

This clone appeared a single time. The CDR3 region is CASSQDRMREEDNEQFF. CDR3 bases: TGTGCCAGCAGCCAAGATCGTATGAGGGAGGAGGACAATGAGCAGTTCTTC. The chain is built from TRBV3-1 (or the pseudogene TRBV3-2) and TRBJ2-1; possibly TRBD2 for D (6 bases). Looked up from germline, CDR1 is LGHDT and CDR2 is YNNKEL (reference sequence). The CDR3 is 17 amino acids. V was clipped by 0 bases and J by 5 bases, with 17 bases between them.

CDR3 DNA: TGCGCCAGTGCAAGCTCCTATAATTCACCCCTCCACTTT. The encoded protein is CASASSYNSPLHF. The chain combines TRBV10-1 with TRBJ1-6; D remains ambiguous. The CDR3 extends over 13 amino acids. From germline, CDR1 is WNHNN and CDR2 SYGVQD (reference sequence). V lost 9 bases and J 0 bases, leaving 6 bases between the germline ends.

As to this clone: An end of the junction does not agree with germline; a read error may underlie this. The chain has TRBV11-3 and TRBJ2-3; TRBD1 agrees at 10 bases. This CDR3 is 15 amino acids long. Germline CDR1 SGHNT, CDR2 YENEEA. CDR3 sequence reads: CASSLEWTGGATQYF. The CDR3 DNA reads TGTGCCAGCAGCCTAGAATGGACAGGGGGGGCTACGCAGTATTTT.

The V call is TRBV5-1, the J call TRBJ1-1; D unresolved. The CDR3 extends over 13 amino acids. CDR1 is SGHRS and CDR2 is YFSETQ in the germline V gene. V lost 3 bases to trimming and J lost 0 bases, with 6 bases between them. CDR3 amino acids: CASSSGLNTEAFF. The CDR3 DNA sequence: TGCGCCAGCAGCTCTGGACTGAACACTGAAGCTTTCTTT. Based on the CDR3 plus reference TRBV5-1 and TRBJ1-1, the full variable domain is KAGVTQTPRYLIKTRGQQVTLSCSPISGHRSVSWYQQTPGQGLQFLFEYFSETQRNKGNFPGRFSGRQFSNSRSEMNVSTLELGDSALYLCASSSGLNTEAFFGQGTRLTVV.

This clone was recorded once. The chain employs TRBV15 and TRBJ2-3; weak D call: TRBD2 (6 bases). The CDR3 consists of 15 residues. Trimming stripped 3 bases from V and 0 bases from J, with 10 bases between. The germline CDR1 and CDR2 sequences are LNHNV and YYDKDF (reference sequence). The CDR3 here is CATSSGSPSTDTQYF. The CDR3 nucleotides read TGTGCCACCAGCAGCGGGAGCCCTAGCACAGATACGCAGTATTTT.